The source of this T cell receptor (beta chain) is a study of cytomegalovirus exposure and HLA in healthy donors. The wider study: The study's early data release held about 85 million unique TCRs from HLA-typed donors.

Findings of the study overall: An apparent linkage of common viral pathogens to several of the most significant clusters emerged in a later analysis.

Concerning this clone: Its antigen remains unknown.

This CDR3 has 15 residues. The germline CDR1 and CDR2 sequences are SNHLY and FYNNEI. V shed 7 bases and J shed 0 bases, with 14 bases lying between them. Primers included in the PCR were 60 Vbeta and 13 Jbeta primers. The method was immunoSEQ multiplex PCR; TCRdb's version includes in-frame clones alone and lacks a portion of them. In the table there are 200,000 or so clones, about 81% of which are singletons. The specimen sequenced was PBMCs. The chain recombines TRBV2 with TRBJ2-3; no definite D call. This clonotype was obtained from a woman aged 18-30 years in good health and CMV-seropositive. CDR3 loop: CASTVPPTSTDTQYF. CDR3 nucleotide sequence: TGTGCCAGCACCGTCCCACCGACTAGCACAGATACGCAGTATTTT.